This T cell receptor (beta chain) was observed in a study of T cell clones after liver transplantation. In its sample, this clone was seen a few times. Antigen specificity is unknown. TCRbeta sequences of proliferating CFSE-low MLR cells were labeled alloreactive. Germline V gives CDR1 LNHNV, CDR2 YYDKDF (reference sequence). This CDR3 region has 15 residues. V was pared by 1 base and J by 4 bases, with 13 bases between. Some clones are missing from TCRdb's copy, which holds only in-frame ones; the method was immunoSEQ multiplex PCR. The table includes thousands of clones, about 41% detected once. This sequence joins TRBV15 and TRBJ1-1, with D possibly TRBD1 on 5 matching bases. The clonotype was recovered from a human patient who received a liver transplant. Some T cells may be the graft donor's. Sequencing input: CD4+ T cells from cultured PBMCs. The CDR3 protein is CATSRGGGWVTEAFF. The CDR3 DNA is TGTGCCACCAGCAGAGGCGGGGGGTGGGTCACTGAAGCTTTCTTT.